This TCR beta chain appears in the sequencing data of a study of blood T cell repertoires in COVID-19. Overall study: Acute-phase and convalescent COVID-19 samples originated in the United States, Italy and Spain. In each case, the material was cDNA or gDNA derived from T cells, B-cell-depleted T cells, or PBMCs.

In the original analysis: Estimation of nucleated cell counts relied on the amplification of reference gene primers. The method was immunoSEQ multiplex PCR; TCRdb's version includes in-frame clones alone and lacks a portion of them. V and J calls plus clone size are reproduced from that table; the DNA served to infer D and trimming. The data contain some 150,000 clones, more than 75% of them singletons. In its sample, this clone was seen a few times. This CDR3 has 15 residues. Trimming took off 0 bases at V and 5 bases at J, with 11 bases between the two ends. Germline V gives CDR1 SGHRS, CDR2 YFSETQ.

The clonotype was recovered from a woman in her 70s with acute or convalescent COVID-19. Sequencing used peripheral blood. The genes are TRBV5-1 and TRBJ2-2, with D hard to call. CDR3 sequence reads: CASSLAMSHTGELFF. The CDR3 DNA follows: TGCGCCAGCAGCTTGGCTATGAGTCATACCGGGGAGCTGTTTTTT.